This T cell receptor (beta chain) was observed in a study of cytomegalovirus exposure and HLA in healthy donors. Per the germline V gene, CDR1 is SNHLY and CDR2 is FYNNEI. There are 12 residues in the CDR3. Trimming took 7 bases from V and 6 from J, leaving 12 bases between them. PCR involved 60 Vbeta and 13 Jbeta primers. Assay: immunoSEQ multiplex PCR; the TCRdb copy retains only in-frame clones and omits some. The sample contains over 100,000 clones, 70% to 85% of which appear only once. The rearrangement uses TRBV2 and TRBJ1-1, with D possibly being TRBD1 (6 bases). The material sequenced was PBMCs. This receptor was identified in a woman younger than 30 in good health and CMV-seropositive. This chain's CDR3 is CASNAGVAEAFF. The CDR3 region has the DNA TGTGCCAGCAATGCAGGGGTCGCTGAAGCTTTCTTT.